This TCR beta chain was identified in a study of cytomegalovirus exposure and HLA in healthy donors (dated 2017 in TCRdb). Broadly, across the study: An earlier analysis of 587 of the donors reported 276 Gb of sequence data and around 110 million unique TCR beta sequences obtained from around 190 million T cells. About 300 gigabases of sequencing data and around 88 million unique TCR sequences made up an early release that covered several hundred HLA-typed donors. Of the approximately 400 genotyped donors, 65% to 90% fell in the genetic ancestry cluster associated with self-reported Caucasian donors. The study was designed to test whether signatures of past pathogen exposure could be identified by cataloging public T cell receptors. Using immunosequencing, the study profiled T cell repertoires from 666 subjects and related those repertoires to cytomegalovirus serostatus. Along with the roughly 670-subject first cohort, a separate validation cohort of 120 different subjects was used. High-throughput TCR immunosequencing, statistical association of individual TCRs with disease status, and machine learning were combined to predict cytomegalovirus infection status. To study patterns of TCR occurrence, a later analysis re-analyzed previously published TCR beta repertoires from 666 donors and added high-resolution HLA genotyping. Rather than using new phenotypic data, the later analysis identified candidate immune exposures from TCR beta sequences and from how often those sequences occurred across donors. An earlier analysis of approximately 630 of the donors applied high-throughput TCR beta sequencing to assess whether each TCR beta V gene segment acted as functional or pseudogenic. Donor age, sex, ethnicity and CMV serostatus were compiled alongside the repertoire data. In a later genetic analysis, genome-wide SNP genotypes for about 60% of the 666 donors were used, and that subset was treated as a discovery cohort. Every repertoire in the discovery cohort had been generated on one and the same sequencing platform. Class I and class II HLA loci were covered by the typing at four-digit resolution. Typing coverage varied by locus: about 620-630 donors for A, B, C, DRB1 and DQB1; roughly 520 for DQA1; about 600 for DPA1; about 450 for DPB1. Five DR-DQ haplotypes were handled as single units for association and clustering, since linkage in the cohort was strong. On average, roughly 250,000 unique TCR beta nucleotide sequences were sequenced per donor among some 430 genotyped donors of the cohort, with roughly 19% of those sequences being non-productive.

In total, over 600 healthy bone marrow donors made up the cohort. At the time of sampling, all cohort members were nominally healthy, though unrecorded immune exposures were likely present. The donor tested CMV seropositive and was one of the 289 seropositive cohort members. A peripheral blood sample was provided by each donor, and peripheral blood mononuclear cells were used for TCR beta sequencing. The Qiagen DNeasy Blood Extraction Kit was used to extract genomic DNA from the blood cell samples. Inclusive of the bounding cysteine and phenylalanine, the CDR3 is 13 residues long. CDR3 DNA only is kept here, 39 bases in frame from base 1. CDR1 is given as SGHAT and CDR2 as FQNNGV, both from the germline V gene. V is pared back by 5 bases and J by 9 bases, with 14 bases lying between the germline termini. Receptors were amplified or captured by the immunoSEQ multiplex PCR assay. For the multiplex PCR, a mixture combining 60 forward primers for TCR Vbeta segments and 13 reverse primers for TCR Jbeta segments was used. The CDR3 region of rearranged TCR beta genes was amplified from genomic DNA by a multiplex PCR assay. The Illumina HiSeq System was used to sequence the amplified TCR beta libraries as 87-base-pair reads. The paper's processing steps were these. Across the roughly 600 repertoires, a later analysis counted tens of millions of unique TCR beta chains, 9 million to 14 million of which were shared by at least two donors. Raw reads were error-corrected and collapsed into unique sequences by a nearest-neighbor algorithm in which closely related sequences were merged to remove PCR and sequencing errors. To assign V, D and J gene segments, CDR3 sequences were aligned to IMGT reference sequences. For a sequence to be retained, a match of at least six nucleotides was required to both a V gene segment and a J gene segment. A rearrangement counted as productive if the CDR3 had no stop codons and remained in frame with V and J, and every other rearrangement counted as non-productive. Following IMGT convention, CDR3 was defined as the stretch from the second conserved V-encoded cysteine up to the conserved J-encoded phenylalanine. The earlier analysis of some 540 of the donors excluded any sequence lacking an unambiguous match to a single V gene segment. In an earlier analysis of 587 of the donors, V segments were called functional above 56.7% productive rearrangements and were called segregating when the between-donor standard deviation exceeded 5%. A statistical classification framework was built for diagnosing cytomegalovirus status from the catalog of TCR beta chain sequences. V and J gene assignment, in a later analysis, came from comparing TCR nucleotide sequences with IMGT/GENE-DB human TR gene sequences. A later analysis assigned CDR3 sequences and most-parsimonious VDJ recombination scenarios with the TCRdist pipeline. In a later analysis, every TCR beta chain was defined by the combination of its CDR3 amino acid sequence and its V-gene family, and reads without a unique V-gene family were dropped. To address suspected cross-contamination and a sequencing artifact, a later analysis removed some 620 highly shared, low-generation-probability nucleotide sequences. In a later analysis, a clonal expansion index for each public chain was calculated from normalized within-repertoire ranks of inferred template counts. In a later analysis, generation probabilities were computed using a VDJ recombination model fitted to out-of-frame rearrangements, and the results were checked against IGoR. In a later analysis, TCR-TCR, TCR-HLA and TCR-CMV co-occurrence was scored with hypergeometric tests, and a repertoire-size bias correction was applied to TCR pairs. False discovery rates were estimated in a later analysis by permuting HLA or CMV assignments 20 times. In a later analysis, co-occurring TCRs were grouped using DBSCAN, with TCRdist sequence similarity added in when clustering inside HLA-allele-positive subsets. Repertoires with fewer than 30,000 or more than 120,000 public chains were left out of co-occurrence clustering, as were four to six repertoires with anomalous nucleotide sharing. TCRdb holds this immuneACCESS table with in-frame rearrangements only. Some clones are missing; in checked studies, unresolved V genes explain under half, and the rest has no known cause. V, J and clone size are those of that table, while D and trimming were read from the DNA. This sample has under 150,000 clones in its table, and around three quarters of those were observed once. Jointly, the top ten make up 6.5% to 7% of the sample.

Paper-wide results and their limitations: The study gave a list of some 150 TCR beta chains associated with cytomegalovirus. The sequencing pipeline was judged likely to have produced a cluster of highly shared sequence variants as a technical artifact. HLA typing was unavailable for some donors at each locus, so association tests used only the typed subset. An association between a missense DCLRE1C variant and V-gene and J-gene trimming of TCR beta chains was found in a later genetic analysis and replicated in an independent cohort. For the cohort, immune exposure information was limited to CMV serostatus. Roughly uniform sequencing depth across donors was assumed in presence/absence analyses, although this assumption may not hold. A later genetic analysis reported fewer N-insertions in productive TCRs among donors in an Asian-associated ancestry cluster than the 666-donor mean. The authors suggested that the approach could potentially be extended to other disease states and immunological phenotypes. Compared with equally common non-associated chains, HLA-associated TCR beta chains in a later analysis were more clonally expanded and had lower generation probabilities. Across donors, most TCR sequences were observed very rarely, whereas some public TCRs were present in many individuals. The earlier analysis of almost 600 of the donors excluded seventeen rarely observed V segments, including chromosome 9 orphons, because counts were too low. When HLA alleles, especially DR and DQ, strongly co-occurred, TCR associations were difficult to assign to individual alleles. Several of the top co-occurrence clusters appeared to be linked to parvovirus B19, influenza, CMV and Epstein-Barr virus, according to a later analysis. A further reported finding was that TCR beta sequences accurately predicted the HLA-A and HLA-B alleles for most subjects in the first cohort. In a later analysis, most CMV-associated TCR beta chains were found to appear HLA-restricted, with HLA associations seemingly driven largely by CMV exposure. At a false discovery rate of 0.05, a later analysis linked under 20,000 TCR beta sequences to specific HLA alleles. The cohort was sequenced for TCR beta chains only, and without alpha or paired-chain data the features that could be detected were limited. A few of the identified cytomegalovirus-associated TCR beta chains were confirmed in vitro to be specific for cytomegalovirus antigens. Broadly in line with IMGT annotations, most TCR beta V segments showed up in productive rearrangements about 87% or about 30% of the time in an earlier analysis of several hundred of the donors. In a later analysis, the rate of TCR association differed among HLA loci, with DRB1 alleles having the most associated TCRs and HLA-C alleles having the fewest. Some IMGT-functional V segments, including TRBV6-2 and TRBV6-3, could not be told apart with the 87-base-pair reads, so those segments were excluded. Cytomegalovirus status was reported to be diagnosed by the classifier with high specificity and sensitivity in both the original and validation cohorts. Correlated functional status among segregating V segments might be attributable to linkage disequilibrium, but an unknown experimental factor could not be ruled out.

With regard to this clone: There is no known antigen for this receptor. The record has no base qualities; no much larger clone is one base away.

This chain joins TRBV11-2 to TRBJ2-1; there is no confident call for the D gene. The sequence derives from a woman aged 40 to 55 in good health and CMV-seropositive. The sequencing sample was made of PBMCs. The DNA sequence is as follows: TGTGCCAGCAGCACCAGTAGCCGGCCTGAGCAGTTCTTC. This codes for CASSTSSRPEQFF.